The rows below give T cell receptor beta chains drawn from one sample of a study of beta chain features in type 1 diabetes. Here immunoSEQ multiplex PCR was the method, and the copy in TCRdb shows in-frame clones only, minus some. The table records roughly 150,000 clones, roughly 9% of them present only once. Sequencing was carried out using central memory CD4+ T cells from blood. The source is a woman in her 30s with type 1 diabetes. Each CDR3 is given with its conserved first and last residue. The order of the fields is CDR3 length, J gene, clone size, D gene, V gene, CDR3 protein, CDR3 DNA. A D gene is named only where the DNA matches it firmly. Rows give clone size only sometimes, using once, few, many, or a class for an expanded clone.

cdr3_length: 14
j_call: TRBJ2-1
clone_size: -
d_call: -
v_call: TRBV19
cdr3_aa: CASRDSLSYNEQFF
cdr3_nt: TGTGCCAGTAGGGACAGCCTATCCTACAATGAGCAGTTCTTC

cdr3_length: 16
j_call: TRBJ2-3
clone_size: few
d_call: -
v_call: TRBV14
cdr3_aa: CASSPPNRSPSDTQYF
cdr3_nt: TGTGCCAGCAGCCCGCCCAACCGGAGCCCCTCAGATACGCAGTATTTT

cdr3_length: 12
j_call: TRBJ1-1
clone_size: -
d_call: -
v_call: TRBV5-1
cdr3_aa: CASSLGQSEAFF
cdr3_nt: TGCGCCAGCAGCTTAGGACAGAGTGAAGCTTTCTTT

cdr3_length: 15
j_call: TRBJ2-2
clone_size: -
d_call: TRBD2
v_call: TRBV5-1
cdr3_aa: CASKPTSGTFGELFF
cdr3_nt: TGCGCCAGCAAACCGACTAGCGGGACATTCGGGGAGCTGTTTTTT

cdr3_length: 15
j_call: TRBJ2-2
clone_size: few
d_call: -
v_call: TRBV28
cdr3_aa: CASSFGQGKVGELFF
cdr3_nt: TGTGCCAGCAGTTTTGGGCAGGGAAAGGTCGGGGAGCTGTTTTTT

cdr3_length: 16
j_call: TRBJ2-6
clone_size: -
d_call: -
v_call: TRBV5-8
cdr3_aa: CASSIRFRYEANVLTF
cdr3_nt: TGTGCCAGCAGCATCCGGTTCCGGTACGAGGCCAACGTCCTGACTTTC

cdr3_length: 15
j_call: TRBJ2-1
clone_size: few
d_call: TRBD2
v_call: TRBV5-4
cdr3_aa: CASSSTSGPYNEQFF
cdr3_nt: TGTGCCAGCAGCTCGACTAGCGGACCGTACAATGAGCAGTTCTTC

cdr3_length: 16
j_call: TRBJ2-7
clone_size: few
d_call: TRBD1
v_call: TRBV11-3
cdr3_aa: CASSLGSRTGAYEQYF
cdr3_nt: TGTGCCAGCAGCCTAGGGTCTCGGACAGGGGCCTACGAGCAGTACTTC

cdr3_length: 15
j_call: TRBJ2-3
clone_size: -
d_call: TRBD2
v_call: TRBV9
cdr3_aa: CASSLSGIEGDTQYF
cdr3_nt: TGTGCCAGCAGCCTGAGCGGGATCGAGGGAGATACGCAGTATTTT

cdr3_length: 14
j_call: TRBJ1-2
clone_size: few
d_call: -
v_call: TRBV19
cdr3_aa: CASSIFDSNYGYTF
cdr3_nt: TGTGCCAGTAGTATTTTCGACAGTAACTATGGCTACACCTTC

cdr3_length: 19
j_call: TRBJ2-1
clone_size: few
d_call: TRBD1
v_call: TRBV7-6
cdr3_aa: CASSLVGGAWTGGIDEQFF
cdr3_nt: TGTGCCAGCAGCTTAGTGGGTGGGGCGTGGACAGGGGGTATCGATGAGCAGTTCTTC

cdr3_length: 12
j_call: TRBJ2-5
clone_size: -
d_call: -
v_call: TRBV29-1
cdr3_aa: CSVEILGETQYF
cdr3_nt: TGCAGCGTTGAAATCTTGGGCGAGACCCAGTACTTC

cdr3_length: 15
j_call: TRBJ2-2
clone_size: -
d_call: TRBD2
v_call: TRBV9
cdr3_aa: CASNSLRESTGELFF
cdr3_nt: TGTGCCAGCAATAGTTTGCGGGAGAGCACCGGGGAGCTGTTTTTT

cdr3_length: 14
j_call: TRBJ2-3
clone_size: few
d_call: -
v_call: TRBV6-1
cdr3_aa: CASSEGGGTDTQYF
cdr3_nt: TGTGCCAGCAGTGAAGGGGGGGGCACAGATACGCAGTATTTT

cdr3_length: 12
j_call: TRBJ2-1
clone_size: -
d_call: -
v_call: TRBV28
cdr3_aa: CASSLEYNEQFF
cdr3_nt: TGTGCCAGCAGTTTAGAGTACAATGAGCAGTTCTTC

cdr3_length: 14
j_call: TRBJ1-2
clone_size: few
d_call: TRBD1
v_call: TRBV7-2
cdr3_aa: CASSLGQLYYGYTF
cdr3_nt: TGTGCCAGCAGCTTGGGACAGCTCTACTATGGCTACACCTTC

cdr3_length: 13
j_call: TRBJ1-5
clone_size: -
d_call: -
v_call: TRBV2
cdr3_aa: CASLWQGGQPQHF
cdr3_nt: TGTGCCAGCCTGTGGCAGGGAGGCCAGCCCCAGCATTTT

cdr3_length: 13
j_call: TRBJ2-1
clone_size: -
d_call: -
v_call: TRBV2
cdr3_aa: CASSRDTLNEQFF
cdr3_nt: TGTGCCAGCAGCCGGGACACCCTAAATGAGCAGTTCTTC

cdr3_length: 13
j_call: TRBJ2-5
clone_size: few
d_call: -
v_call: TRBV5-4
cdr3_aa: CASSSSGMETQYF
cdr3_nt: TGTGCCAGCAGCTCGTCGGGAATGGAGACCCAGTACTTC

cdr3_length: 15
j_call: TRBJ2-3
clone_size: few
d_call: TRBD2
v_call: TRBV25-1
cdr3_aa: CASSESTSPWGTQYF
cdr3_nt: TGTGCCAGCAGTGAATCGACTAGCCCGTGGGGTACGCAGTATTTT

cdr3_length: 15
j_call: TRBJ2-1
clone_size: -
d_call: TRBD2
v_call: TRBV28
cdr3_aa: CASRSSGSLYNEQFF
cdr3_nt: TGTGCCAGCAGGTCTAGCGGGAGTCTGTACAATGAGCAGTTCTTC

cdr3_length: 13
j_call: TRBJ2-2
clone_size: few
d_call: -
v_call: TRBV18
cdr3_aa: CASSPPERGELFF
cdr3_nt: TGTGCCAGCTCACCACCAGAGAGGGGGGAGCTGTTTTTT

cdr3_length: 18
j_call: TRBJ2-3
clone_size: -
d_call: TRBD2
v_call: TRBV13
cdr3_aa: CASSFRESVAGGADTQYF
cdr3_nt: TGTGCCAGCAGCTTCCGTGAATCTGTCGCGGGAGGTGCAGATACGCAGTATTTT

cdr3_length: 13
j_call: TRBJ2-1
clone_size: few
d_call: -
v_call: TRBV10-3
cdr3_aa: CAISSSIHGEQFF
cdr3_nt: TGTGCCATCAGTTCCTCAATCCACGGTGAGCAGTTCTTC

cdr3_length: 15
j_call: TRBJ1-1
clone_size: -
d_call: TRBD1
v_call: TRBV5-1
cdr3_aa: CASSPGQGSVTEAFF
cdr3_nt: TGCGCCAGCAGCCCGGGACAGGGTTCGGTGACTGAAGCTTTCTTT

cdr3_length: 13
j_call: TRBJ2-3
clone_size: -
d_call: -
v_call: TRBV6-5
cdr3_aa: CASSRTRVDTQYF
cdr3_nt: TGTGCCAGCAGTAGAACCAGGGTAGATACGCAGTATTTT

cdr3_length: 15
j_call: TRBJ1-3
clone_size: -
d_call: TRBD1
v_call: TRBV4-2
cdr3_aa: CASSQTGQGFNTIYF
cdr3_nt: TGTGCCAGCAGCCAAACGGGACAGGGGTTTAACACCATATATTTT

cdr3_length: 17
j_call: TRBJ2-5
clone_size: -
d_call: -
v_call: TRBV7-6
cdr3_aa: CASSQTSSDIIKETQYF
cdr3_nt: TGTGCCAGCAGCCAGACCTCTTCGGACATCATCAAAGAGACCCAGTACTTC

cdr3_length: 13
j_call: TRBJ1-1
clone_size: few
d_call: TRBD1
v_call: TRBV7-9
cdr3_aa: CASSSTGFTEAFF
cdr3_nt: TGTGCCAGCAGCTCGACAGGGTTCACTGAAGCTTTCTTT

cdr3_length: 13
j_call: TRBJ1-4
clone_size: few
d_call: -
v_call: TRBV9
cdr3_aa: CASSVADSEKLFF
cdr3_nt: TGTGCCAGCAGCGTAGCCGACTCGGAAAAACTGTTTTTT

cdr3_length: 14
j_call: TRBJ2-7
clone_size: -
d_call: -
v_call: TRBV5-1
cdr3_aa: CASSPKQLSYEQYF
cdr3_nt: TGCGCCAGCAGCCCCAAACAATTATCCTACGAGCAGTACTTC

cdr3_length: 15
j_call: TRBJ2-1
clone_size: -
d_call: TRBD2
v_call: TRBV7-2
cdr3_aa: CASSVTSGSFYEQFF
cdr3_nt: TGTGCCAGCAGCGTTACTAGCGGGAGCTTTTATGAGCAGTTCTTC

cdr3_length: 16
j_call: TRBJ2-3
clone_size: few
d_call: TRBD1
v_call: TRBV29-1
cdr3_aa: CSVEATGVLGPDTQYF
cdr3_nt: TGCAGCGTTGAGGCGACAGGGGTATTAGGACCAGATACGCAGTATTTT

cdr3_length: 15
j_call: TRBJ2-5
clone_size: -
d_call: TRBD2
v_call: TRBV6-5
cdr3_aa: CASSGLAGIGETQYF
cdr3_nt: TGTGCCAGCAGTGGACTAGCGGGAATTGGAGAGACCCAGTACTTC

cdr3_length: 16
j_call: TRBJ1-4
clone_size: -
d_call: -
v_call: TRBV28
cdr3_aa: CASVIGGRAHNEKLFF
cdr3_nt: TGTGCCAGCGTCATTGGGGGGAGGGCACACAATGAAAAACTGTTTTTT

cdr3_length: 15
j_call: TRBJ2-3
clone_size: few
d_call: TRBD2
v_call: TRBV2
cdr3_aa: CASRKLAGGGDTQYF
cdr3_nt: TGTGCCAGCAGGAAACTAGCGGGAGGGGGAGATACGCAGTATTTT

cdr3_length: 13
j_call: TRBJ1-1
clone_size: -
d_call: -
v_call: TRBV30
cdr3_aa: CAWSAGRDTEAFF
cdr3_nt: TGTGCCTGGAGTGCAGGGAGGGACACTGAAGCTTTCTTT

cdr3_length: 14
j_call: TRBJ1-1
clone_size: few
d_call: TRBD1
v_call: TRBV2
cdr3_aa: CASGTGIMNTEAFF
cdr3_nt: TGTGCCAGCGGGACAGGGATCATGAACACTGAAGCTTTCTTT

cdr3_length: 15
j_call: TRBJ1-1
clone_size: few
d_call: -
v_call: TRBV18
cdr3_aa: CASSLSEGTYTEAFF
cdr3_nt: TGTGCCAGCTCACTGAGCGAAGGAACGTACACTGAAGCTTTCTTT

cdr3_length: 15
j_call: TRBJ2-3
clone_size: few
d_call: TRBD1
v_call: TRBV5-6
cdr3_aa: CASSSLQGATDTQYF
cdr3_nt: TGTGCCAGCAGCTCGCTACAGGGGGCAACAGATACGCAGTATTTT

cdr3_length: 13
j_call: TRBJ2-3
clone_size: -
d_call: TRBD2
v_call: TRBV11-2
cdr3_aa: CACGGGSTDTQYF
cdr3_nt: TGTGCCTGCGGGGGGGGGAGCACAGATACGCAGTATTTT

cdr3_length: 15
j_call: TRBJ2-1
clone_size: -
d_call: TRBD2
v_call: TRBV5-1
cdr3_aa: CASSLGTSAPGEQFF
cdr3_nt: TGCGCCAGCAGCTTGGGGACTAGCGCCCCGGGGGAGCAGTTCTTC

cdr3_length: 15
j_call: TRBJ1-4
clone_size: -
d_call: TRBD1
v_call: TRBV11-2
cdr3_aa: CASSRPGQGGEKLFF
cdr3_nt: TGTGCCAGCAGTCGTCCGGGACAGGGGGGTGAAAAACTGTTTTTT

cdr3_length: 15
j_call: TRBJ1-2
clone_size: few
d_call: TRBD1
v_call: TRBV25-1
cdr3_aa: CASSVGQGASYGYTF
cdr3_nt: TGTGCCAGCAGTGTCGGACAGGGGGCTTCCTATGGCTACACCTTC

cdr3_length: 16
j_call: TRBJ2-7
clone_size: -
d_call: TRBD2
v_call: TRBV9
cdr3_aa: CASSVGGLAGSYEQYF
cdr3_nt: TGTGCCAGCAGCGTAGGAGGACTAGCGGGGAGCTACGAGCAGTACTTC

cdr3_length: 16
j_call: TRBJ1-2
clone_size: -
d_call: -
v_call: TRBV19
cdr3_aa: CASSLASTGENYGYTF
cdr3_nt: TGTGCCAGTAGTCTTGCATCGACAGGCGAAAACTATGGCTACACCTTC

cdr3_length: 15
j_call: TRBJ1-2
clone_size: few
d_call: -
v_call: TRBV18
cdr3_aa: CASSPTIERNYGYTF
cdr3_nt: TGTGCCAGCTCACCGACTATCGAACGGAACTATGGCTACACCTTC

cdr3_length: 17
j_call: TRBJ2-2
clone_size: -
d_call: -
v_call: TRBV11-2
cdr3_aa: CASSLVALGGITGELFF
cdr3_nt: TGTGCCAGCAGCTTAGTGGCTCTAGGAGGGATCACCGGGGAGCTGTTTTTT

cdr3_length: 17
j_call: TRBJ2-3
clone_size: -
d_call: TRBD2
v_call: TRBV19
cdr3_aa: CASTTEAGGSGTDTQYF
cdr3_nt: TGTGCCAGTACAACGGAGGCGGGAGGAAGCGGCACAGATACGCAGTATTTT

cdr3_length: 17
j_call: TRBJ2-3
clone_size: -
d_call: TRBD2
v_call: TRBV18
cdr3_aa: CASSPGLAGTSTDTQYF
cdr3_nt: TGTGCCAGCTCACCAGGGCTAGCGGGGACTAGCACAGATACGCAGTATTTT

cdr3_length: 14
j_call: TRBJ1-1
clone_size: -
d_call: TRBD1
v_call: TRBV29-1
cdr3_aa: CSVEAGGRQGEAFF
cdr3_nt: TGCAGCGTTGAGGCAGGGGGAAGGCAAGGTGAAGCTTTCTTT

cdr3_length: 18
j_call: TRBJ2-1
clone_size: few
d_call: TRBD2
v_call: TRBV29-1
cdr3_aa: CSVEGGASGITRYNEQFF
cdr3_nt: TGCAGCGTTGAAGGAGGGGCTAGCGGGATAACTCGGTACAATGAGCAGTTCTTC

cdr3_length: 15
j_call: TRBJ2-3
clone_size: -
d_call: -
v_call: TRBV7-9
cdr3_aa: CASSLPRIRTDTQYF
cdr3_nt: TGTGCCAGCAGCTTACCTCGTATCCGTACAGATACGCAGTATTTT

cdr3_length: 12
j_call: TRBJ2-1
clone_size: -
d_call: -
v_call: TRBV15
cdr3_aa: CATSTQYNEQFF
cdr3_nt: TGTGCCACCAGCACCCAGTACAATGAGCAGTTCTTC

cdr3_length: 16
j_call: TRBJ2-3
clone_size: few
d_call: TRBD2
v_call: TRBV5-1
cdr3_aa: CASSLTSGRVADTQYF
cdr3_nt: TGCGCCAGCAGCTTGACTAGCGGGAGGGTCGCAGATACGCAGTATTTT

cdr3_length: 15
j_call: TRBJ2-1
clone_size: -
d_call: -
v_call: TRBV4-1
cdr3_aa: CASSPGQLNYNEQFF
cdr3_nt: TGCGCCAGCAGCCCAGGACAGCTAAACTACAATGAGCAGTTCTTC